One and the same sample provided the 27 T cell receptor beta chains below, sequenced in a study of blood T cell repertoires in COVID-19. Generated by immunoSEQ multiplex PCR, the TCRdb table keeps only in-frame clones and is missing some. The sample holds some 220,000 clones, under 90% seen once. Material for sequencing was peripheral blood. The receptors here all came from an elderly woman with active or convalescent COVID-19.

The chain is built from TRBV9 and TRBJ2-7; 8 nucleotides line up with TRBD2. Trimming removed 3 bases from V and 0 bases from J; junction bases left unmatched: 5. CDR3 length equals 15 residues. The germline V gene encodes CDR1 SGDLS and CDR2 YYNGEE. For the CDR3, the DNA is TGTGCCAGCAGCGAGACGGGGGGGTCCTCCTACGAGCAGTACTTC. Translating gives CASSETGGSSYEQYF.

J is TRBJ2-1 and V is TRBV9, with D possibly called TRBD1 or TRBD2 (9 bases each). Trimming stripped 2 bases from V and 8 bases from J, with 26 bases between. CDR3 length: 18 residues. Germline V gives CDR1 SGDLS, CDR2 YYNGEE. CDR3 in amino acids: CASSVGTGFSRGGDEQFF. The CDR3 bases are TGTGCCAGCAGCGTCGGGACAGGGTTCTCGCGGGGGGGTGATGAGCAGTTCTTC.

This rearrangement joins TRBV5-1 to TRBJ1-1, with TRBD1 matching over 11 bases. J lost 5 bases, V lost 5 bases, and 11 bases had no gene match. Per germline, CDR1 SGHRS and CDR2 YFSETQ. The CDR3 loop spans 16 amino acids. The CDR3 spells CASRSGTGGRSTEAFF. For the CDR3, the DNA is TGCGCCAGCAGATCCGGGACAGGGGGGAGAAGTACTGAAGCTTTCTTT.

This clone was counted a few times. The chain carries TRBV6-6 and TRBJ2-1; 13 bases agree with TRBD2. This CDR3 comprises 14 residues. The germline V gene has CDR1 MNHNY and CDR2 SVGAGI (reference sequence). V dropped 8 bases and J dropped 6; count of bases not matched to a gene: 4. This chain's CDR3 is CASRTSGRGNEQFF. In DNA, the CDR3 is TGTGCCAGCCGGACTAGCGGGAGAGGCAATGAGCAGTTCTTC.

This chain uses TRBV28 with TRBJ1-2, with a weak D call TRBD1 (5 bases). This CDR3 is 14 amino acids long. Germline V lookup: CDR1 MDHEN, CDR2 SYDVKM. V was shortened by 7 bases and J by 4 bases, with 16 bases between the two germline ends. The CDR3 sequence: CASNRIFGGYGYTF. Here the CDR3 DNA reads TGTGCCAGCAACCGGATCTTCGGGGGCTATGGCTACACCTTC.

The chain carries TRBV19 and TRBJ2-7, with 12 bases aligning to TRBD1. Unmatched junction bases numbered 8, after V lost 3 bases and J lost 5 bases. Looked up from germline, CDR1 is LNHDA and CDR2 is SQIVND (reference sequence). The CDR3 totals 16 residues. As DNA, the CDR3 is TGTGCCAGTAGTATGGCCTCCGGGACAGGGGGCCACGAGCAGTACTTC. Translating gives CASSMASGTGGHEQYF.

The V call is TRBV18, the J call TRBJ2-7, with D possibly TRBD1 on 6 matching bases. Germline values: CDR1 KGHSH, CDR2 LQKENI. The CDR3 length is 13 residues. V lost 2 bases and J lost 5, with 10 bases in between. The CDR3 region has the DNA TGTGCCAGCTCACCAGGGGGCTACAACGAGCAGTACTTC. Translating it yields CASSPGGYNEQYF. Filled out from reference TRBV18 and TRBJ2-7, the complete variable domain reads NAGVMQNPRHLVRRRGQEARLRCSPMKGHSHVYWYRQLPEEGLKFMVYLQKENIIDESGMPKERFSAEFPKEGPSILRIQQVVRGDSAAYFCASSPGGYNEQYFGPGTRLTVT.

This rearrangement joins TRBV7-2 to TRBJ2-7; TRBD2 aligns across 8 bases. The CDR3 runs to 15 residues. V trimming: 1 base; J trimming: 3 bases; junction bases outside the gene matches: 5. The germline V gene encodes CDR1 SGHTA and CDR2 FQGNSA. This chain's CDR3 is CASSLGRGANYEQYF. The DNA of the CDR3 is TGTGCCAGCAGCTTAGGGCGGGGGGCCAACTACGAGCAGTACTTC.

The chain combines TRBV15 with TRBJ1-1; 9 bases agree with TRBD1. This CDR3 contains 15 residues. V dropped 0 bases and J dropped 10; count of bases not matched to a gene: 9. Germline loops: CDR1 LNHNV, CDR2 YYDKDF (reference sequence). The CDR3 loop reads CATSRESTGQGVAFF. The CDR3 DNA is TGTGCCACCAGCAGAGAGTCAACGGGACAGGGTGTAGCTTTCTTT.

The V gene is TRBV4-1, the J gene TRBJ1-2, with 8 bases matching TRBD1. V lost 3 bases, J lost 4 bases, and 7 bases stayed unmatched. Germline V gives CDR1 MGHRA, CDR2 YSYEKL. The CDR3 is 15 residues long. CDR3 nucleotides: TGCGCCAGCAGCCAGAGACAGGGGACACGCTATGGCTACACCTTC. This codes for CASSQRQGTRYGYTF.

This chain joins TRBV6-5 and TRBJ2-5; 8 nucleotides line up with TRBD2. CDR3 size: 15 residues. Per the germline V gene, CDR1 is MNHEY and CDR2 is SVGAGI. V lost 2 bases and J lost 3; bases outside the gene matches: 5. The CDR3 DNA is TGTGCCAGCAGTTACAGGGCAGCGGGGGAAGAGACCCAGTACTTC. Its protein product is CASSYRAAGEETQYF.

The CDR3: CASSAPGQKEGYTF. DNA of the CDR3: TGCGCCAGCAGCGCCCCGGGACAAAAAGAGGGCTACACCTTC. V gene TRBV4-1 combines with J gene TRBJ1-2; D may be TRBD1 (6 bases). Trimming stripped 5 bases from V and 8 bases from J, with 18 bases between. CDR1 is MGHRA, CDR2 YSYEKL, per germline. The CDR3 is 14 residues long.

This clone was counted between two and nine times. The rearrangement uses TRBV21-1 and TRBJ1-5; the tabulated D call, TRBD1, remains unverified against the DNA. TRBV21-1 is described as a pseudogene. The CDR3 covers 20 residues. In DNA form, the CDR3 reads TGTGCCAGCAGCAAGAGTCTACAGGGGGCTAAGGTCTTTAGCAATCAGCCCCAGCATTTT. Its translation: CASSKSLQGAKVFSNQPQHF.

This clone was counted between two and nine times. The chain links TRBV19 to TRBJ1-5; D perhaps matches TRBD1 (6 bases). This CDR3 contains 14 residues. The V and J ends lost 6 bases and 7 bases respectively, with 16 bases between them. Germline assignment: CDR1 LNHDA and CDR2 SQIVND (reference sequence). The CDR3 nucleotides read TGTGCCAGTAGGGAGAGGGGGGGTGGACAGCCCCAGCATTTT. This gives the protein CASRERGGGQPQHF. Based on the CDR3 plus reference TRBV19 and TRBJ1-5, the full variable domain is DGGITQSPKYLFRKEGQNVTLSCEQNLNHDAMYWYRQDPGQGLRLIYYSQIVNDFQKGDIAEGYSVSREKKESFPLTVTSAQKNPTAFYLCASRERGGGQPQHFGDGTRLSIL.

The rearrangement uses TRBV6-5 and TRBJ2-3; TRBD1 agrees at 9 bases. Germline CDR1 reads MNHEY; CDR2 reads SVGAGI. Unmatched junction bases numbered 10, after V lost 2 bases and J lost 7 bases. The length of the CDR3 is 16 residues. CDR3 protein: CASSYAGTGSLNTQYF. The CDR3 DNA follows: TGTGCCAGCAGTTACGCCGGGACAGGGTCGCTGAATACGCAGTATTTT.

The gene calls are TRBV7-2 and TRBJ2-2; 9 bases fit TRBD2. J gave up 6 bases and V 1 base, and 6 bases lay outside the gene matches. Germline V gene data show CDR1 as SGHTA and CDR2 as FQGNSA. The CDR3 is made up of 16 amino acids. The chain's CDR3 is CASSLVGGRASGELFF. The CDR3 DNA reads as TGTGCCAGCAGCTTAGTAGGCGGGAGGGCTTCCGGGGAGCTGTTTTTT.

This clone showed up just once. The V call is TRBV2, the J call TRBJ2-7; 10 bases agree with TRBD1. The CDR3 has 15 amino acids. Unmatched junction bases numbered 5, after V lost 4 bases and J lost 2 bases. Looked up from germline, CDR1 is SNHLY and CDR2 is FYNNEI. The CDR3 DNA reads TGTGCCAGCAGTGTCCGGGACAGGGGACCCTACGAGCAGTACTTC. Encoded protein: CASSVRDRGPYEQYF.

V gene TRBV7-2 combines with J gene TRBJ2-7; a weak D match, TRBD1 (5 bases). Germline CDR1 reads SGHTA; CDR2 reads FQGNSA. This CDR3 region has 16 residues. Trimming stripped 5 bases from V and 6 bases from J, with 23 bases between. The CDR3 loop is CASSPSWQGTSREQYF. CDR3 sequence (DNA): TGTGCCAGCAGCCCCTCGTGGCAGGGTACTTCCCGCGAGCAGTACTTC.

V and J are TRBV7-2 and TRBJ2-1; TRBD2 matches 12 bases. V shed 5 bases and J 3 bases; nucleotides not matched to a gene: 8. Germline loops: CDR1 SGHTA, CDR2 FQGNSA. This CDR3 comprises 17 residues. In DNA form, the CDR3 reads TGTGCCAGCAGCCCAAGGACTAGCGGGGATTACTACAATGAGCAGTTCTTC. Protein: CASSPRTSGDYYNEQFF.

This sequence joins TRBV27 and TRBJ2-7; 8 bases align to TRBD1. The ends lost 2 bases at V and 4 bases at J; junction bases unmatched: 13. This CDR3 spans 17 amino acids. The germline CDR1 and CDR2 sequences are MNHEY and SMNVEV (reference sequence). The CDR3 DNA is TGTGCCAGCAGTTTACAGGGGCCCGGCAGGGGGCGATACGAGCAGTACTTC. It codes for CASSLQGPGRGRYEQYF.

CDR3 sequence (DNA): TGTGCCAGCAGGATGAGGGAGGGCCGCACAGATACGCAGTATTTT. Protein sequence: CASRMREGRTDTQYF. This chain links TRBV6-4 with TRBJ2-3, with TRBD2 matching 7 bases. CDR3 length: 15 amino acids. Germline CDR1 MRHNA, CDR2 SNTAGT. The trim removed 6 bases at V and 1 base at J, leaving 7 bases unmatched.

This sequence joins TRBV5-1 and TRBJ2-7; 8 nucleotides line up with TRBD1. V gave up 4 bases and J gave up 7 bases; unmatched junction bases: 7. Germline values: CDR1 SGHRS, CDR2 YFSETQ. CDR3 length equals 13 residues. In nucleotides, the CDR3 is TGCGCCAGCAGCGATCAGGGGGCTGAAGAGCAGTACTTC. This encodes CASSDQGAEEQYF.

The chain links TRBV7-9 to TRBJ2-5; D possibly corresponds to TRBD1 (6 bases). This CDR3 spans 15 amino acids. V lost 2 bases and J lost 1, with 11 bases in between. Germline V gene sequence: CDR1 SEHNR, CDR2 FQNEAQ (reference sequence). This chain's CDR3 is CASSLNPDSQETQYF. CDR3 nucleotides: TGTGCCAGCAGCTTAAACCCGGACAGCCAAGAGACCCAGTACTTC.

This chain uses TRBV19 with TRBJ2-1; no reliable D call. The V gene's germline CDR1 is LNHDA and CDR2 SQIVND (reference sequence). The CDR3 loop spans 14 amino acids. V lost 3 bases to trimming and J lost 7 bases, with 13 bases between them. CDR3 sequence (DNA): TGTGCCAGTAGTATCTCACCCACTACGAATGAGCAGTTCTTC. This translates into CASSISPTTNEQFF.

The chain employs TRBV27 and TRBJ2-7, with TRBD1 matching 10 bases. The CDR3 runs to 15 residues. Unmatched junction bases numbered 5, after V lost 3 bases and J lost 3 bases. Germline CDR1 is MNHEY and CDR2 is SMNVEV (reference sequence). CDR3 bases: TGTGCCAGCAGTTTTTCCGGACAGGGGGGCTACGAGCAGTACTTC. This sequence encodes CASSFSGQGGYEQYF.

The CDR3 here is CASSGTPSGNTIYF. CDR3 nucleotides: TGTGCCAGCAGCGGGACACCCTCTGGAAACACCATATATTTT. The chain is built from TRBV9 and TRBJ1-3; weak D call: TRBD1 (5 bases). Trimming pared 3 bases from V and 0 bases from J, leaving 7 bases between. The CDR3 has 14 residues. Germline-derived CDR1 and CDR2 are SGDLS and YYNGEE.

The rearrangement uses TRBV6-6 and TRBJ2-1; D not certain. Trimming left V 6 bases short and J 3 bases short, with 9 bases between. The CDR3 has 13 amino acids. CDR1 and CDR2 (germline): MNHNY, SVGAGI (reference sequence). The CDR3: CASRVPSYNEQFF. CDR3 coding DNA: TGTGCCAGCAGGGTCCCGAGCTACAATGAGCAGTTCTTC.